This paragraph reports one T cell receptor (beta chain). Antigen unknown. Researchers ran the PCR with 60 Vbeta and 13 Jbeta primers. Libraries were prepared by immunoSEQ multiplex PCR; TCRdb keeps only in-frame clonotypes and omits some of them. Altogether roughly 130,000 clones are present, 65% to 85% being singletons, with the ten largest covering over 1%. The CDR3 is 16 amino acids. The data were obtained in a study of cytomegalovirus exposure and HLA in healthy donors. Whole-study findings and limits: In vitro, three CMV-associated chains proved specific for CMV antigens. According to an earlier analysis, most TCR beta V segments yielded productive rearrangements about 90% or about 30% of the time.

The V call is TRBV21-1, the J call TRBJ2-5; whether TRBD1, the table's D call, matches the DNA was not checked. TRBV21-1 is listed as a pseudogene. The sequence derives from a boy younger than 18 in good health and CMV-seronegative. The sequenced sample was PBMCs. Here the CDR3 DNA reads TGTGCCAGCAGCAAGGTCGGGGACAGGGGTCAGGAGACCCAGTACTTC. Protein: CASSKVGDRGQETQYF.